The clone carrying this T cell receptor (beta chain) was picked up many times. Mismatch with germline at one junction end may stem from a read error. This specimen comes from a study of naive and memory T cell subsets. CDR3 size: 13 residues. Germline lookup yields CDR1 SQVTM and CDR2 ANQGSEA. Two oligonucleotides, mixed equimolar, formed the beta constant-region primer covering TRBC1 and TRBC2. Via MiXCR, TCRdb re-called the UMI-ligation and nested PCR reads, giving one row per CDR3 protein. The sample lists tens of thousands of distinct CDR3 sequences; roughly 7% were seen once. Source material: central memory CD4+ T cells from blood. This TCR was sampled from a human donor in good health. The J gene is TRBJ1-1, the V gene TRBV29-1; a weak D match, TRBD1 (5 bases). The CDR3 nucleotides are TGTTCTGGGGCGCTGGGAATGAACACTGAAGCTTTCTTT. Its protein is CSGALGMNTEAFF.